Described below is a single TCR beta chain sequence and its context. The sample comes from a study of tumor-infiltrating lymphocytes in primary liver carcinoma. Across the study: Men and women, 30 to 69 years of age, made up the patients.

Total RNA amounting to 450 to 500 ng was the source from which TCR beta cDNA was made with a constant-region primer. Investigators got TCR beta libraries out of three nested multiplex PCR rounds, done with slightly modified ARM-PCR. TCRdb reprocessed the multiplex PCR reads via MiXCR and lists one record per CDR3 protein. The table lists almost 200,000 distinct CDR3 sequences, about 65% of them singletons. In addition to blood RNA drawn from unsorted whole blood, germline DNA was extracted. What was sequenced was peripheral blood. This sequence originates from a woman aged 60-75 years with primary liver carcinoma and hepatitis B virus infection.

For the CDR3, the DNA is TGTGCCAGCAGTTCTACAGGGATGGAGCAGTTCTTC. Encoded protein: CASSSTGMEQFF. The chain recombines TRBV28 with TRBJ2-1; a weak D match, TRBD1 (6 bases). Germline CDR1 is MDHEN and CDR2 is SYDVKM. The CDR3 is 12 amino acids. V dropped 4 bases and J dropped 10 bases, with 11 bases sitting between them.